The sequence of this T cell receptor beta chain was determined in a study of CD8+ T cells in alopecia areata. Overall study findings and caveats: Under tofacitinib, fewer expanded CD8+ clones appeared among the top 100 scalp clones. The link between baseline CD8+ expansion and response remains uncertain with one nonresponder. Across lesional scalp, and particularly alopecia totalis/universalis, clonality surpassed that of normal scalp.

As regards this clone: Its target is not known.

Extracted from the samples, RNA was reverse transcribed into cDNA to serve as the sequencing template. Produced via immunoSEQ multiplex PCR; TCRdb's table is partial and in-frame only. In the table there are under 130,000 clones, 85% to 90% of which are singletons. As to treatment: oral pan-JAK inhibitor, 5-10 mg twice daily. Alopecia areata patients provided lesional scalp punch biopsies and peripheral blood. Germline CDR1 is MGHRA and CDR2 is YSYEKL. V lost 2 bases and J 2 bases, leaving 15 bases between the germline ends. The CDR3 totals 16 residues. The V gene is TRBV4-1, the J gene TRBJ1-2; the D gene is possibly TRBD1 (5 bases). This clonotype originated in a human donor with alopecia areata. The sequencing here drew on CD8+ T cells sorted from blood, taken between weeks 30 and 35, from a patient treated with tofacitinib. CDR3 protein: CASSQPLRGLNYGYTF. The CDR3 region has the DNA TGCGCCAGCAGCCAACCTCTTCGGGGACTCAACTATGGCTACACCTTC.